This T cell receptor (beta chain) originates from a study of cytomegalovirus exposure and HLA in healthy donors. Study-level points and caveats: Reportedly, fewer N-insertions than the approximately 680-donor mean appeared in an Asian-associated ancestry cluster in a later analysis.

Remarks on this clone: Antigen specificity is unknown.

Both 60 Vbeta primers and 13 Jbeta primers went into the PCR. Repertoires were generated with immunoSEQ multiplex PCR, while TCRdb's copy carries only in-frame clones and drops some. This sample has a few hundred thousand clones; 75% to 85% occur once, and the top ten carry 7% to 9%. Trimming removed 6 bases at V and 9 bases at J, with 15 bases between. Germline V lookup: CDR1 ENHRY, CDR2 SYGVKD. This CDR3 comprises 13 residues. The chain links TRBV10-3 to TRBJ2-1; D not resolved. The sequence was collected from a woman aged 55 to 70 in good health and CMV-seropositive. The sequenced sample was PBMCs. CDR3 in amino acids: CAIREMITSEQFF. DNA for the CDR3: TGTGCCATCAGGGAGATGATAACGAGTGAGCAGTTCTTC.